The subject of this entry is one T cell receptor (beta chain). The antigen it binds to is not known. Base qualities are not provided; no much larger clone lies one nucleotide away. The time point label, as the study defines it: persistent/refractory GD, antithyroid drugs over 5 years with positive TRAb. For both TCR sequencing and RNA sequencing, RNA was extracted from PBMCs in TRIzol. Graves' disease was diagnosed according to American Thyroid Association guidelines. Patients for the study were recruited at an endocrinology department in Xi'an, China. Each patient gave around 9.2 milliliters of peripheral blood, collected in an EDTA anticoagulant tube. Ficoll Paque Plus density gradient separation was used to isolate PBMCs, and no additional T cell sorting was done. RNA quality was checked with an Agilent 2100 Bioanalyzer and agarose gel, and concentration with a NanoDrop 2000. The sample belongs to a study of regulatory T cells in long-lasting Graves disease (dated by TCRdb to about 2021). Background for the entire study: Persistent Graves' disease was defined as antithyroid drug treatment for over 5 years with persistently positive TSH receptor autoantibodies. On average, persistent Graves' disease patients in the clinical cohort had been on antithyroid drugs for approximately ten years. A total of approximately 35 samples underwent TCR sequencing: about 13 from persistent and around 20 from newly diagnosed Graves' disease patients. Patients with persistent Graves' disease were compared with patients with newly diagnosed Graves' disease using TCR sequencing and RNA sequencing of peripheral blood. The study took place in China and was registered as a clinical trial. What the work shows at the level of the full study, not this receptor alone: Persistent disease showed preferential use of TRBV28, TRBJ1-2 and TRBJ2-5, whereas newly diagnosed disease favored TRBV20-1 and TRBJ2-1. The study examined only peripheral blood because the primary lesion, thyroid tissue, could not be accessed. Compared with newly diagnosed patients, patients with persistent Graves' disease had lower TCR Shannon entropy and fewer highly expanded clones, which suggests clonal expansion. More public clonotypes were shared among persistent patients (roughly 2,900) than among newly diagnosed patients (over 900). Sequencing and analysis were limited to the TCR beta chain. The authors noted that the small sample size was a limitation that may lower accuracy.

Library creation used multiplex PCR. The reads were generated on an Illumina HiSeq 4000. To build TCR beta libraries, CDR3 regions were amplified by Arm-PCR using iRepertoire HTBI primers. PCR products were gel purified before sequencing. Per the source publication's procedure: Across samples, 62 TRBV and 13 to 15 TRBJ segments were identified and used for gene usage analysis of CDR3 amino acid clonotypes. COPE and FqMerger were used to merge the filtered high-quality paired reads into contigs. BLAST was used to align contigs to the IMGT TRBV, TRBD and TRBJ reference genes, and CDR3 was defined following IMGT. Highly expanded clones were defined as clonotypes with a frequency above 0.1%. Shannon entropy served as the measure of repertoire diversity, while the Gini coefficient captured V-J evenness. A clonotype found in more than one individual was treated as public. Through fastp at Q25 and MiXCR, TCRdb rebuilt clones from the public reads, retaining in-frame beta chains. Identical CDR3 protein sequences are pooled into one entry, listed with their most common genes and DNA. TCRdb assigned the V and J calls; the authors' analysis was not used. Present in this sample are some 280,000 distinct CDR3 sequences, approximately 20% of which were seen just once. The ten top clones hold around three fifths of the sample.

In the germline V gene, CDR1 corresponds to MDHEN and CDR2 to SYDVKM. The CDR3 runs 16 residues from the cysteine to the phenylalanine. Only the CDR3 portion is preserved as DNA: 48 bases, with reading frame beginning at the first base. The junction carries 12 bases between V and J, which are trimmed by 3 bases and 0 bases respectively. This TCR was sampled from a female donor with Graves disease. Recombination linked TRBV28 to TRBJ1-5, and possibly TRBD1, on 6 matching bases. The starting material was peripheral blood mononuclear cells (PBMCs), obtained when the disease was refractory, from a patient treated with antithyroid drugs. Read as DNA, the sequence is TGTGCCAGCAGTTTCAGGGGCGCATATAGCAATCAGCCCCAGCATTTT. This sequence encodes CASSFRGAYSNQPQHF.